This is a list of T cell receptor beta chains from one sample in a study of blood T cell repertoires in COVID-19. Assay: immunoSEQ multiplex PCR; the TCRdb copy retains only in-frame clones and omits some. The sample holds around 280,000 clones, around nine tenths seen once. Input material: PBMCs or T cells enriched from blood (not recorded which). The receptors shown here come from a woman aged 40 to 50 who had recovered from COVID-19. Each CDR3 is given with its conserved first and last residue. The D gene is left open where the match is weak. Clone size, where shown, is once, few, many, or a class for clones that have expanded.

>NA|TRBD1|TRBJ1-2|TRBV5-8
CASSIRQGPHPGNYGYTF
TGTGCCAGCAGCATTCGACAGGGGCCGCATCCGGGTAACTATGGCTACACCTTC
>NA|NA|TRBJ2-2|TRBV19
CASRDSEPNTGELFF
TGTGCCAGTAGGGACTCGGAACCGAACACCGGGGAGCTGTTTTTT
>once|TRBD2|TRBJ2-7|TRBV7-2
CASSLGGRASEQYF
TGTGCCAGCAGCTTAGGCGGGAGGGCCTCCGAGCAGTACTTC
>NA|TRBD2|TRBJ2-1|TRBV28
CASSSTSGSLNEQFF
TGTGCCAGCAGTTCCACTAGCGGGAGCCTCAATGAGCAGTTCTTC
>once|NA|TRBJ2-5|TRBV30
CAWRGQLETQYF
TGTGCCTGGAGGGGGCAACTGGAGACCCAGTACTTC
>once|NA|TRBJ2-7|TRBV7-2
CASSLADTYEQYF
TGTGCCAGCAGCTTAGCGGACACCTACGAGCAGTACTTC
>NA|TRBD1|TRBJ2-7|TRBV18
CASSPPVGQGAGEQYF
TGTGCCAGCTCACCCCCGGTAGGACAGGGGGCGGGCGAGCAGTACTTC
>NA|NA|TRBJ1-5|TRBV15
CATSRDARVVGQPQHF
TGTGCCACCAGCAGAGATGCCCGGGTTGTCGGCCAGCCCCAGCATTTT
>NA|TRBD2|TRBJ2-7|TRBV9
CASSGGLGGSSFGEQYF
TGTGCCAGCAGCGGGGGACTAGGCGGGAGTTCGTTTGGGGAGCAGTACTTC
>NA|TRBD1|TRBJ1-1|TRBV27
CASSLRDRPYSEAFF
TGTGCCAGCAGTTTAAGGGACAGGCCCTACTCTGAAGCTTTCTTT
>NA|NA|TRBJ2-2|TRBV24-1
CATSDPGTNTGELFF
TGTGCCACCAGTGACCCTGGGACTAACACCGGGGAGCTGTTTTTT
>NA|NA|TRBJ1-1|TRBV28
CASEGGTEAFF
TGTGCCAGCGAAGGAGGAACTGAAGCTTTCTTT
>NA|NA|TRBJ2-1|TRBV13
CASSLRRLLFF
TGTGCCAGCAGCTTGAGGAGGTTACTGTTCTTC
>NA|TRBD1|TRBJ1-6|TRBV7-9
CASSQTGEGESPLHF
TGTGCCAGCAGCCAGACAGGGGAGGGGGAATCACCCCTCCACTTT
>NA|TRBD2|TRBJ2-1|TRBV5-1
CASSLAASGRAAYNEQFF
TGCGCCAGCAGCTTGGCTGCTAGCGGGAGGGCCGCCTACAATGAGCAGTTCTTC
>NA|NA|TRBJ1-2|TRBV5-4
CASSLGGANYGYTF
TGTGCCAGCAGCTTGGGCGGGGCGAACTATGGCTACACCTTC